This entry features one T cell receptor (beta chain) sequence. The sample belongs to a study of blood T cell repertoires in COVID-19. Study information: PBMCs, B-cell-depleted T cells, or T cells were the source of the cDNA or gDNA that made up the material.

In the original analysis: Amplification of reference gene primers was used by the study to estimate nucleated cell counts. Measured with immunoSEQ multiplex PCR; TCRdb has only the in-frame clones, and not every one. V, J and clone size reflect that table, while D and trimming were determined from the DNA. Of about 250,000 clones in the sample, roughly 86% were seen once. The CDR3 has 17 amino acids. CDR1 and CDR2 from the germline V gene are LGHNA and YNFKEQ. V lost 4 bases, J lost 4 bases, and 13 bases stayed unmatched. The gene calls are TRBV4-2 and TRBJ2-5, with 9 bases that match TRBD1. This sequence was found in a woman between 55 and 75 years old who had recovered from COVID-19. The sequenced sample consisted of peripheral blood. CDR3 nucleotide sequence: TGTGCCAGCAGCCGAGCTGACAGGGGGGCAGGGGGAGAGACCCAGTACTTC. Translated: CASSRADRGAGGETQYF.